The 20 T cell receptor beta chains in this list originate from one sample, sequenced in a study of shared clonotypes between healthy human individuals. Assay used: immunoSEQ multiplex PCR; TCRdb lists only in-frame clones, some missing. The sample has approximately 2.3 million clones; approximately 95% are singletons. The sample comprised naive CD4+ T cells from PBMCs. As to subset: CD45RA+ positively selected. These receptors originate from a young man in good health. Some clones in this sample may be carry-over from other donors' samples.

The chain uses TRBV29-1 and TRBJ1-1; no definite D call. V was clipped by 4 bases and J by 0 bases, with 18 bases between them. Germline V gene sequence: CDR1 SQVTM, CDR2 ANQGSEA. The CDR3 sequence is 16 residues long. CDR3 sequence: CSVGSGRSLLNTEAFF. Written as DNA, the CDR3 is TGCAGCGTTGGCTCTGGCCGATCACTACTGAACACTGAAGCTTTCTTT.

V usage is TRBV1 and J usage is TRBJ2-1. TRBV1 constitutes a pseudogene. CDR3 size: 14 residues. The CDR3 coding sequence is TGCACCAGCAGCTGGCAGGGAGTACACCATGAGCAGTTCTTC. Translated, it gives CTSSWQGVHHEQFF.

CDR3 in DNA: TGCAGCGCAGAGGACTCCTACGAGCAGTACTTC. Residues: CSAEDSYEQYF. The chain has TRBV29-1 and TRBJ2-5; no clear D gene. Matching the DNA end better, TRBJ2-7 makes the J call doubtful. CDR1 is SQVTM and CDR2 is ANQGSEA in the germline V gene. The CDR3 runs 11 residues.

V usage is TRBV2 and J usage is TRBJ1-2, with D unclear. Trimming took 6 bases from V and 7 from J, leaving 15 bases between them. Germline V gives CDR1 SNHLY, CDR2 FYNNEI. This CDR3 is 13 amino acids long. The CDR3 region has the DNA TGTGCCAGCAGCTCAGACCTGCGGGCTGGCTACACCTTC. It yields the protein CASSSDLRAGYTF.

The V gene is TRBV5-4, the J gene TRBJ2-2, with D possibly being TRBD2 (6 bases). The CDR3 covers 14 residues. V lost 0 bases to trimming and J lost 6 bases, with 9 bases between them. Germline CDR1 SGHNT, CDR2 YYREEE (reference sequence). DNA for the CDR3: TGTGCCAGCAGCTTGGGACTAGAGTCCGGGGAGCTGTTTTTT. It codes for CASSLGLESGELFF.

J is TRBJ2-7 and V is TRBV10-3, with 8 bases that match TRBD1. CDR1 is ENHRY, CDR2 SYGVKD, per germline. There are 13 residues in the CDR3. Losses at the gene ends were 10 bases for V and 4 bases for J; bases not matched to a gene: 9. The CDR3 spells CATQTGEEYEQYF. The CDR3 coding sequence is TGTGCCACCCAGACAGGGGAAGAATACGAGCAGTACTTC.

This chain links TRBV2 with TRBJ1-4; tentative D call: TRBD1 (5 bases). CDR3 length equals 15 residues. Trimming shortened V by 8 bases and J by 0 bases, and 13 bases separated the two germline ends. Germline assignment: CDR1 SNHLY and CDR2 FYNNEI. The CDR3 is CASRPTATTNEKLFF. Here the CDR3 DNA reads TGTGCCAGCCGCCCGACAGCCACAACTAATGAAAAACTGTTTTTT.

This chain uses TRBV28 with TRBJ1-4; D remains ambiguous. This CDR3 is built from 14 residues. V gave up 2 bases and J gave up 7 bases, with 11 bases separating them. CDR1 and CDR2 from the germline V gene are MDHEN and SYDVKM. CDR3 region: CASSLVSGGEKLFF. The CDR3 DNA follows: TGTGCCAGCAGTTTAGTTTCAGGTGGTGAAAAACTGTTTTTT.

DNA of the CDR3: TGTGCCAGCAGCGTAGCTGGAAAAGGGGGGGTGAAAGAGACCCAGTACTTC. Translated: CASSVAGKGGVKETQYF. This chain uses TRBV9 with TRBJ2-5; a weak D match, TRBD2 (7 bases). This CDR3 has 17 residues. Between the trimmed V and J ends, which lost 0 bases and 3 bases, there was a span of 18 bases. The germline gives CDR1 SGDLS, CDR2 YYNGEE.

The V gene is TRBV27, the J gene TRBJ2-2; TRBD1 aligns across 10 bases. CDR1 is MNHEY, CDR2 SMNVEV, per germline (reference sequence). The CDR3 is made up of 17 amino acids. V was clipped by 5 bases and J by 6 bases; unmatched bases: 12. CDR3: CASSLRTGGDSAGELFF. Written as DNA, the CDR3 is TGTGCCAGCAGTCTCAGGACAGGGGGAGATTCAGCCGGGGAGCTGTTTTTT.

The CDR3 coding sequence is TGTGCCAGCAGTCCTATTGGACTAGCGGGAGTAGCAGATACGCAGTATTTT. The encoded protein is CASSPIGLAGVADTQYF. The chain combines TRBV28 with TRBJ2-3; TRBD2 agrees at 13 bases. The CDR3 loop spans 17 amino acids. V shed 5 bases and J 4 bases; nucleotides not matched to a gene: 9. The germline V gene encodes CDR1 MDHEN and CDR2 SYDVKM.

The genes are TRBV11-2 and TRBJ2-5; D is uncertain. The CDR3 length is 12 residues. Germline V gene sequence: CDR1 SGHAT, CDR2 FQNNGV. Trimming removed 8 bases from V and 1 base from J, with 8 bases in between. CDR3 sequence: CASSGFQETQYF. The CDR3 coding sequence is TGTGCCAGCTCCGGGTTCCAAGAGACCCAGTACTTC. Full variable domain (rest looked up from reference TRBV11-2 and TRBJ2-5): EAGVAQSPRYKIIEKRQSVAFWCNPISGHATLYWYQQILGQGPKLLIQFQNNGVVDDSQLPKDRFSAERLKGVDSTLKIQPAKLEDSAVYLCASSGFQETQYFGPGTRLLVL.

V and J are TRBV14 and TRBJ2-2; 14 bases match TRBD2. The CDR3 loop spans 19 amino acids. Germline CDR1 is SGHDN and CDR2 is FVKESK. J gave up 5 bases and V 2 bases, and 10 bases lay outside the gene matches. The CDR3 loop reads CASSQWPGLAGVGTGELFF. For the CDR3, the DNA is TGTGCCAGCAGCCAATGGCCGGGACTAGCGGGAGTAGGAACCGGGGAGCTGTTTTTT. The whole variable domain, remainder taken from reference TRBV14 and TRBJ2-2, is EAGVTQFPSHSVIEKGQTVTLRCDPISGHDNLYWYRRVMGKEIKFLLHFVKESKQDESGMPNNRFLAERTGGTYSTLKVQPAELEDSGVYFCASSQWPGLAGVGTGELFFGEGSRLTVL.

The CDR3 sequence: CASSLEGAMLHF. The CDR3 region has the DNA TGTGCCAGCAGTTTGGAGGGGGCCATGCTCCACTTT. This rearrangement joins TRBV28 to TRBJ1-6, with 7 positions matching TRBD1. The CDR3 is 12 amino acids. The junction had 6 bases not matched to a gene; V was cut back by 3 bases and J by 16 bases. Germline V CDR1 and CDR2: MDHEN, SYDVKM.

The chain employs TRBV19 and TRBJ2-3; tentatively, D is TRBD1 (5 bases). Germline V CDR1 and CDR2: LNHDA, SQIVND (reference sequence). The CDR3 is made up of 16 amino acids. Trimming removed 6 bases at V and 3 bases at J, with 19 bases between. The CDR3 DNA reads TGTGCCAGTAGCCCTGGGGCAGGGTTTAGGACAGATACGCAGTATTTT. It encodes CASSPGAGFRTDTQYF. The full variable domain, in which reference TRBV19 and TRBJ2-3 provide the parts outside the CDR3, is DGGITQSPKYLFRKEGQNVTLSCEQNLNHDAMYWYRQDPGQGLRLIYYSQIVNDFQKGDIAEGYSVSREKKESFPLTVTSAQKNPTAFYLCASSPGAGFRTDTQYFGPGTRLTVL.

V gene TRBV27 combines with J gene TRBJ2-5, with 10 positions matching TRBD2. Per germline, CDR1 MNHEY and CDR2 SMNVEV (reference sequence). CDR3 length: 15 residues. J was trimmed by 5 bases and V by 2 bases; bases with no gene match: 5. This chain's CDR3 is CASSLRLAGGETQYF. Here the CDR3 DNA reads TGTGCCAGCAGTTTAAGACTAGCGGGCGGGGAGACCCAGTACTTC.

The CDR3 region has the DNA TGCGCCAGCAGCCCCGCGGCGCCACAGGGGCAGCAGCCCCAGCATTTT. Amino acid sequence: CASSPAAPQGQQPQHF. The chain carries TRBV23-1 and TRBJ1-5; 7 nucleotides line up with TRBD1. TRBV23-1 is an ORF for which the function is uncertain. This CDR3 is built from 16 residues. With 6 bases clipped from V and 7 bases from J, the junction kept 15 bases outside the gene matches.

This chain uses TRBV27 with TRBJ1-2; the D is unclear. Germline lookup yields CDR1 MNHEY and CDR2 SMNVEV (reference sequence). Trimming pared 0 bases from V and 0 bases from J, leaving 8 bases between. The CDR3 contains 15 residues. The CDR3 protein is CASSLSRRTNYGYTF. The CDR3 nucleotides read TGTGCCAGCAGTTTATCTCGCAGAACTAACTATGGCTACACCTTC.

The V call is TRBV27, the J call TRBJ2-7; possibly TRBD1 for D (6 bases). The CDR3 contains 17 residues. Germline V gene sequence: CDR1 MNHEY, CDR2 SMNVEV (reference sequence). Trimming removed 3 bases from V and 5 bases from J, with 23 bases in between. Here the CDR3 DNA reads TGTGCCAGCAGTTTTTCGTACAGGCAGGGGTCGAAAAACGAGCAGTACTTC. Translated: CASSFSYRQGSKNEQYF.

The rearrangement links TRBV10-3 to TRBJ1-1, with unresolved D. Germline CDR1 is ENHRY and CDR2 is SYGVKD. V gave up 4 bases and J gave up 2 bases, with 8 bases separating them. This CDR3 contains 13 residues. This CDR3 reads CAISGGDNTEAFF. CDR3 in DNA: TGTGCCATCAGTGGGGGAGATAACACTGAAGCTTTCTTT.